Included here is one T cell receptor beta chain sequence, with context. What it recognizes is unknown. The sample is drawn from a study of T cell repertoires in cytomegalovirus infection. V was shortened by 4 bases and J by 3 bases, with 13 bases between the two germline ends. There are 14 residues in the CDR3. The germline CDR1 and CDR2 sequences are MNHEY and SVGAGI. MiXCR, applied by TCRdb to the reads, yields one record per CDR3 protein. This table has fewer than 950,000 distinct CDR3 sequences, about 31% appearing once. Study-wide findings and caveats: The ex vivo response was dominated by HLA-C-restricted CMV-specific TCR beta clonotypes.

The TCR originated in a human donor in good health (CMV status not recorded). Some clones in this sample may be carry-over from other donors' samples. Sequences were derived from cultured CD8+ T cells from PBMCs, sampled from culture after CMV antigen stimulation. The V and J genes are TRBV6-5 and TRBJ2-7; D ambiguous. The CDR3 sequence is CASSSDLLIYEQYF. In DNA form, the CDR3 reads TGTGCCAGCAGTTCGGACCTCCTTATCTACGAGCAGTACTTC.